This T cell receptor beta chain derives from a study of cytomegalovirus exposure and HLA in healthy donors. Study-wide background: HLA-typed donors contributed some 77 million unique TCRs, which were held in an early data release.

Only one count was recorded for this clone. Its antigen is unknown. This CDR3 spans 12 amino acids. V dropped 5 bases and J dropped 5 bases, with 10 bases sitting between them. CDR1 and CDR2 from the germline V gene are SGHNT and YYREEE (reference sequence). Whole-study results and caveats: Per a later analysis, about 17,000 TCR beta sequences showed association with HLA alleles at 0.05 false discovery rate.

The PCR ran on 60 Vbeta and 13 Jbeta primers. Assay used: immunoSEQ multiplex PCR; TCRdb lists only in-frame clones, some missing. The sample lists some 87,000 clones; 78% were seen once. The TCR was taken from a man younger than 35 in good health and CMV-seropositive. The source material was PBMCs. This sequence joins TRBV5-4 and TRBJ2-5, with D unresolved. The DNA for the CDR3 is TGTGCCAGCAGTCAATTCGGGGAGACCCAGTACTTC. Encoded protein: CASSQFGETQYF.